These 16 T cell receptor beta chains were sequenced from one sample in a study of CD8 T cells in Susac syndrome. Reverse transcription of about 0.45 to 1 ug RNA used random hexamers. TCRdb redid the calling of the immunoSEQ multiplex PCR reads with MiXCR, one entry per CDR3 protein. The sample records roughly 200,000 distinct CDR3 sequences, 90% to 95% being singletons. Sequencing used CD4+ T cells from PBMCs. The receptors here all came from a human donor with Susac syndrome.

The rearrangement joins TRBV6-2 or TRBV6-3 to TRBJ1-2, with 7 bases fitting TRBD1. In germline, CDR1 is MNHEY, CDR2 SVGEGT. V gave up 5 bases and J gave up 4 bases; unmatched junction bases: 10. The CDR3 extends over 15 amino acids. In nucleotides, the CDR3 is TGTGCCAGCAGTCGCGGAGGGGGCGATGGCTATGGCTACACCTTC. Amino acids: CASSRGGGDGYGYTF.

The genes are TRBV11-1 and TRBJ2-5, with 8 bases lining up with TRBD1. The CDR3 runs to 13 residues. Germline V gene data show CDR1 as SGHAT and CDR2 as FQDESV (reference sequence). The trim removed 8 bases at V and 5 bases at J, leaving 7 bases unmatched. CDR3 in amino acids: CASGDRSKETQYF. Written as DNA, the CDR3 is TGTGCCAGCGGGGACAGGTCAAAGGAGACCCAGTACTTC.

The V and J genes are TRBV10-3 and TRBJ1-2; 7 bases map to TRBD1. The CDR3 extends over 13 amino acids. Germline assignment: CDR1 ENHRY and CDR2 SYGVKD. Trimming took 6 bases from V and 4 from J; bases not matched to a gene: 5. The DNA for the CDR3 is TGTGCCATCAGGGCGACAGGGTCCTATGGCTACACCTTC. It specifies CAIRATGSYGYTF.

The CDR3 bases are TGTGCCAGCAGCCATCGGCCTGAGGGGGCCTACGAGCAGTACTTC. This sequence encodes CASSHRPEGAYEQYF. The chain uses TRBV7-6 and TRBJ2-7, with D tentatively TRBD1 (6 bases). Germline values: CDR1 SGHVS, CDR2 FNYEAQ. With 5 bases removed from V and 2 bases from J, the gap between germline ends came to 16 bases. CDR3 size: 15 residues.

The V call is TRBV12-3 or TRBV12-4, the J call TRBJ1-1; D possibly corresponds to TRBD1 (5 bases). There are 12 residues in the CDR3. The V end lost 11 bases, the J end lost 1 base, and 11 bases lay between the germline ends. The CDR3 spells CAPGRENTEAFF. The CDR3 nucleotides read TGTGCCCCGGGGCGAGAGAACACTGAAGCTTTCTTT.

The V and J genes are TRBV4-2 and TRBJ1-2, with D perhaps TRBD1 (5 bases). V was shortened by 0 bases and J by 3 bases, with 8 bases between the two germline ends. The CDR3 has 14 residues. Germline CDR1 is LGHNA and CDR2 is YNFKEQ. The CDR3 here is CASSQEGGDYGYTF. The CDR3 nucleotides are TGTGCCAGCAGCCAAGAGGGGGGAGACTATGGCTACACCTTC.

The chain couples TRBV15 to TRBJ1-2; D perhaps matches TRBD1 (5 bases). There are 16 residues in the CDR3. Trimming shortened V by 0 bases and J by 1 base, and 12 bases separated the two germline ends. CDR1 and CDR2 from the germline V gene are LNHNV and YYDKDF (reference sequence). The CDR3 sequence: CATSRDLQGFNYGYTF. The CDR3 DNA sequence: TGTGCCACCAGCAGAGATCTCCAGGGATTTAACTATGGCTACACCTTC.

This rearrangement joins TRBV11-2 to TRBJ2-5; 7 bases map to TRBD2. With 5 bases clipped from V and 2 bases from J, the junction kept 11 bases outside the gene matches. CDR1 and CDR2 (germline): SGHAT, FQNNGV. This CDR3 is 16 amino acids long. The CDR3: CASSVRGGRPQETQYF. In DNA form, the CDR3 reads TGTGCCAGCAGCGTAAGGGGAGGGAGACCGCAAGAGACCCAGTACTTC.

The chain couples TRBV14 to TRBJ1-4, with D hard to call. The germline V and J ends were trimmed by 5 bases and 4 bases, with 17 bases remaining between them. Germline-derived CDR1 and CDR2 are SGHDN and FVKESK. The CDR3 has 16 amino acids. CDR3 sequence reads: CASSSHADAGNEKLFF. CDR3 nucleotide sequence: TGTGCCAGCAGCTCCCATGCGGACGCTGGTAATGAAAAACTGTTTTTT.

The gene calls are TRBV20-1 and TRBJ1-2, with 7 bases aligning to TRBD1. Germline CDR1 is DFQATT and CDR2 is SNEGSKA (reference sequence). Trimming cost V 3 bases and J 3 bases; bases outside gene matches: 4. The CDR3 has 13 amino acids. CDR3 amino acids: CSASPGTDYGYTF. The DNA of the CDR3 is TGCAGTGCTAGCCCCGGGACAGACTATGGCTACACCTTC.

The V call is TRBV29-1, the J call TRBJ2-7; maybe TRBD1 (5 bases). CDR1 and CDR2 from the germline V gene are SQVTM and ANQGSEA. V was trimmed by 6 bases and J by 0 bases, leaving 15 bases between them. The CDR3 is 14 amino acids. CDR3 loop: CSVDQTGGSYEQYF. The CDR3 DNA follows: TGCAGCGTCGACCAAACAGGCGGCTCCTACGAGCAGTACTTC.

The table lists this clonotype with a few counts. The rearrangement links TRBV4-1 to TRBJ2-7; tentative D call: TRBD2 (7 bases). CDR1 is MGHRA and CDR2 is YSYEKL in the germline V gene. V lost 6 bases and J lost 2, with 17 bases in between. This CDR3 region has 15 residues. Here the CDR3 reads CASSPGGTMAYEQYF. The CDR3 region has the DNA TGCGCCAGCAGTCCCGGGGGGACAATGGCCTACGAGCAGTACTTC.

This rearrangement joins TRBV7-8 to TRBJ2-7, with TRBD2 matching over 7 bases. Trimming took 1 base from V and 0 from J; bases not matched to a gene: 6. The CDR3 sequence is 16 residues long. Germline CDR1 SGHVS, CDR2 FQNEAQ. This chain's CDR3 is CASSLEGTTISYEQYF. The CDR3 nucleotides are TGTGCCAGCAGCTTAGAAGGGACTACTATCTCCTACGAGCAGTACTTC.

This clonotype was picked up one time. This rearrangement joins TRBV19 to TRBJ2-1; a possible D gene is TRBD1 (6 bases). The CDR3 sequence is 14 residues long. Germline assignment: CDR1 LNHDA and CDR2 SQIVND (reference sequence). Trimming took 8 bases from V and 6 from J, leaving 17 bases between them. This CDR3 is CASRYRLGANEQFF. The CDR3 coding sequence is TGTGCCAGTCGCTACCGCTTGGGGGCCAATGAGCAGTTCTTC. Filled out from reference TRBV19 and TRBJ2-1, the complete variable domain reads DGGITQSPKYLFRKEGQNVTLSCEQNLNHDAMYWYRQDPGQGLRLIYYSQIVNDFQKGDIAEGYSVSREKKESFPLTVTSAQKNPTAFYLCASRYRLGANEQFFGPGTRLTVL.

V is TRBV20-1 and J is TRBJ1-1; possibly TRBD1 for D (6 bases). CDR1 DFQATT and CDR2 SNEGSKA come from the germline V gene (reference sequence). Trimming left V 5 bases short and J 7 bases short, with 20 bases between. The CDR3 totals 14 residues. This chain's CDR3 is CSALHSQGGGEAFF. CDR3 bases: TGCAGTGCTCTACACTCACAGGGTGGGGGTGAAGCTTTCTTT.

DNA of the CDR3: TGTGCCAGCAGAATAACAGATACGCAGTATTTT. This sequence encodes CASRITDTQYF. The V gene is TRBV6-2 or TRBV6-3, the J gene TRBJ2-3; D gene ambiguous. The CDR3 extends over 11 amino acids. Trimming took off 6 bases at V and 3 bases at J, with 4 bases between the two ends. Germline lookup yields CDR1 MNHEY and CDR2 SVGEGT.